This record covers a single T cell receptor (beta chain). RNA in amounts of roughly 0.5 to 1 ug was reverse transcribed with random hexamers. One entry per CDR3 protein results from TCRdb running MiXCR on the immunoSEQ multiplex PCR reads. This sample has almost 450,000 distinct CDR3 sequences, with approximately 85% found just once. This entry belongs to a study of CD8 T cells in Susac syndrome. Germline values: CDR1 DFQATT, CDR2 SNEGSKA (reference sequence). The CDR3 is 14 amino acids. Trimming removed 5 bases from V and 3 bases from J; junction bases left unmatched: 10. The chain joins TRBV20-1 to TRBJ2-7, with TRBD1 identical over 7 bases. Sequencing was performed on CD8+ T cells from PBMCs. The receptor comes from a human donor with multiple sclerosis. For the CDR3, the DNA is TGCAGTGCTGCATCTACAGGGGCGGGCTACGAGCAGTACTTC. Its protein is CSAASTGAGYEQYF.